This T cell receptor beta chain was profiled in a study of T cells after yellow fever vaccination. Overall study findings and caveats: The CD4 compartment and the CD8 compartment contained a small share of clonotypes in common. The study noted that FACS-sorted repertoires could contain abundant clonotypes contaminating from the bulk population.

TCRdb redid the calling of the 5' RACE reads with MiXCR, one entry per CDR3 protein. The data show approximately 330,000 distinct CDR3 sequences, about 4% seen once. Deletions cut 0 bases from V and 2 bases from J, with 5 bases between. The CDR3 consists of 14 residues. Per germline, CDR1 DFQATT and CDR2 SNEGSKA (reference sequence). The sample holds many counts of this clonotype. The antigen is undetermined. The chain links TRBV20-1 to TRBJ2-6, with D possibly matching TRBD1 (5 bases). The sequence came from a man younger than 35 who received the YFV17D yellow fever vaccine. This material consisted of PBMCs, taken 5 days after the yellow fever booster vaccination. CDR3 region: CSARDRAGANVLTF. CDR3 bases: TGCAGTGCTAGAGACAGGGCTGGGGCCAACGTCCTGACTTTC.